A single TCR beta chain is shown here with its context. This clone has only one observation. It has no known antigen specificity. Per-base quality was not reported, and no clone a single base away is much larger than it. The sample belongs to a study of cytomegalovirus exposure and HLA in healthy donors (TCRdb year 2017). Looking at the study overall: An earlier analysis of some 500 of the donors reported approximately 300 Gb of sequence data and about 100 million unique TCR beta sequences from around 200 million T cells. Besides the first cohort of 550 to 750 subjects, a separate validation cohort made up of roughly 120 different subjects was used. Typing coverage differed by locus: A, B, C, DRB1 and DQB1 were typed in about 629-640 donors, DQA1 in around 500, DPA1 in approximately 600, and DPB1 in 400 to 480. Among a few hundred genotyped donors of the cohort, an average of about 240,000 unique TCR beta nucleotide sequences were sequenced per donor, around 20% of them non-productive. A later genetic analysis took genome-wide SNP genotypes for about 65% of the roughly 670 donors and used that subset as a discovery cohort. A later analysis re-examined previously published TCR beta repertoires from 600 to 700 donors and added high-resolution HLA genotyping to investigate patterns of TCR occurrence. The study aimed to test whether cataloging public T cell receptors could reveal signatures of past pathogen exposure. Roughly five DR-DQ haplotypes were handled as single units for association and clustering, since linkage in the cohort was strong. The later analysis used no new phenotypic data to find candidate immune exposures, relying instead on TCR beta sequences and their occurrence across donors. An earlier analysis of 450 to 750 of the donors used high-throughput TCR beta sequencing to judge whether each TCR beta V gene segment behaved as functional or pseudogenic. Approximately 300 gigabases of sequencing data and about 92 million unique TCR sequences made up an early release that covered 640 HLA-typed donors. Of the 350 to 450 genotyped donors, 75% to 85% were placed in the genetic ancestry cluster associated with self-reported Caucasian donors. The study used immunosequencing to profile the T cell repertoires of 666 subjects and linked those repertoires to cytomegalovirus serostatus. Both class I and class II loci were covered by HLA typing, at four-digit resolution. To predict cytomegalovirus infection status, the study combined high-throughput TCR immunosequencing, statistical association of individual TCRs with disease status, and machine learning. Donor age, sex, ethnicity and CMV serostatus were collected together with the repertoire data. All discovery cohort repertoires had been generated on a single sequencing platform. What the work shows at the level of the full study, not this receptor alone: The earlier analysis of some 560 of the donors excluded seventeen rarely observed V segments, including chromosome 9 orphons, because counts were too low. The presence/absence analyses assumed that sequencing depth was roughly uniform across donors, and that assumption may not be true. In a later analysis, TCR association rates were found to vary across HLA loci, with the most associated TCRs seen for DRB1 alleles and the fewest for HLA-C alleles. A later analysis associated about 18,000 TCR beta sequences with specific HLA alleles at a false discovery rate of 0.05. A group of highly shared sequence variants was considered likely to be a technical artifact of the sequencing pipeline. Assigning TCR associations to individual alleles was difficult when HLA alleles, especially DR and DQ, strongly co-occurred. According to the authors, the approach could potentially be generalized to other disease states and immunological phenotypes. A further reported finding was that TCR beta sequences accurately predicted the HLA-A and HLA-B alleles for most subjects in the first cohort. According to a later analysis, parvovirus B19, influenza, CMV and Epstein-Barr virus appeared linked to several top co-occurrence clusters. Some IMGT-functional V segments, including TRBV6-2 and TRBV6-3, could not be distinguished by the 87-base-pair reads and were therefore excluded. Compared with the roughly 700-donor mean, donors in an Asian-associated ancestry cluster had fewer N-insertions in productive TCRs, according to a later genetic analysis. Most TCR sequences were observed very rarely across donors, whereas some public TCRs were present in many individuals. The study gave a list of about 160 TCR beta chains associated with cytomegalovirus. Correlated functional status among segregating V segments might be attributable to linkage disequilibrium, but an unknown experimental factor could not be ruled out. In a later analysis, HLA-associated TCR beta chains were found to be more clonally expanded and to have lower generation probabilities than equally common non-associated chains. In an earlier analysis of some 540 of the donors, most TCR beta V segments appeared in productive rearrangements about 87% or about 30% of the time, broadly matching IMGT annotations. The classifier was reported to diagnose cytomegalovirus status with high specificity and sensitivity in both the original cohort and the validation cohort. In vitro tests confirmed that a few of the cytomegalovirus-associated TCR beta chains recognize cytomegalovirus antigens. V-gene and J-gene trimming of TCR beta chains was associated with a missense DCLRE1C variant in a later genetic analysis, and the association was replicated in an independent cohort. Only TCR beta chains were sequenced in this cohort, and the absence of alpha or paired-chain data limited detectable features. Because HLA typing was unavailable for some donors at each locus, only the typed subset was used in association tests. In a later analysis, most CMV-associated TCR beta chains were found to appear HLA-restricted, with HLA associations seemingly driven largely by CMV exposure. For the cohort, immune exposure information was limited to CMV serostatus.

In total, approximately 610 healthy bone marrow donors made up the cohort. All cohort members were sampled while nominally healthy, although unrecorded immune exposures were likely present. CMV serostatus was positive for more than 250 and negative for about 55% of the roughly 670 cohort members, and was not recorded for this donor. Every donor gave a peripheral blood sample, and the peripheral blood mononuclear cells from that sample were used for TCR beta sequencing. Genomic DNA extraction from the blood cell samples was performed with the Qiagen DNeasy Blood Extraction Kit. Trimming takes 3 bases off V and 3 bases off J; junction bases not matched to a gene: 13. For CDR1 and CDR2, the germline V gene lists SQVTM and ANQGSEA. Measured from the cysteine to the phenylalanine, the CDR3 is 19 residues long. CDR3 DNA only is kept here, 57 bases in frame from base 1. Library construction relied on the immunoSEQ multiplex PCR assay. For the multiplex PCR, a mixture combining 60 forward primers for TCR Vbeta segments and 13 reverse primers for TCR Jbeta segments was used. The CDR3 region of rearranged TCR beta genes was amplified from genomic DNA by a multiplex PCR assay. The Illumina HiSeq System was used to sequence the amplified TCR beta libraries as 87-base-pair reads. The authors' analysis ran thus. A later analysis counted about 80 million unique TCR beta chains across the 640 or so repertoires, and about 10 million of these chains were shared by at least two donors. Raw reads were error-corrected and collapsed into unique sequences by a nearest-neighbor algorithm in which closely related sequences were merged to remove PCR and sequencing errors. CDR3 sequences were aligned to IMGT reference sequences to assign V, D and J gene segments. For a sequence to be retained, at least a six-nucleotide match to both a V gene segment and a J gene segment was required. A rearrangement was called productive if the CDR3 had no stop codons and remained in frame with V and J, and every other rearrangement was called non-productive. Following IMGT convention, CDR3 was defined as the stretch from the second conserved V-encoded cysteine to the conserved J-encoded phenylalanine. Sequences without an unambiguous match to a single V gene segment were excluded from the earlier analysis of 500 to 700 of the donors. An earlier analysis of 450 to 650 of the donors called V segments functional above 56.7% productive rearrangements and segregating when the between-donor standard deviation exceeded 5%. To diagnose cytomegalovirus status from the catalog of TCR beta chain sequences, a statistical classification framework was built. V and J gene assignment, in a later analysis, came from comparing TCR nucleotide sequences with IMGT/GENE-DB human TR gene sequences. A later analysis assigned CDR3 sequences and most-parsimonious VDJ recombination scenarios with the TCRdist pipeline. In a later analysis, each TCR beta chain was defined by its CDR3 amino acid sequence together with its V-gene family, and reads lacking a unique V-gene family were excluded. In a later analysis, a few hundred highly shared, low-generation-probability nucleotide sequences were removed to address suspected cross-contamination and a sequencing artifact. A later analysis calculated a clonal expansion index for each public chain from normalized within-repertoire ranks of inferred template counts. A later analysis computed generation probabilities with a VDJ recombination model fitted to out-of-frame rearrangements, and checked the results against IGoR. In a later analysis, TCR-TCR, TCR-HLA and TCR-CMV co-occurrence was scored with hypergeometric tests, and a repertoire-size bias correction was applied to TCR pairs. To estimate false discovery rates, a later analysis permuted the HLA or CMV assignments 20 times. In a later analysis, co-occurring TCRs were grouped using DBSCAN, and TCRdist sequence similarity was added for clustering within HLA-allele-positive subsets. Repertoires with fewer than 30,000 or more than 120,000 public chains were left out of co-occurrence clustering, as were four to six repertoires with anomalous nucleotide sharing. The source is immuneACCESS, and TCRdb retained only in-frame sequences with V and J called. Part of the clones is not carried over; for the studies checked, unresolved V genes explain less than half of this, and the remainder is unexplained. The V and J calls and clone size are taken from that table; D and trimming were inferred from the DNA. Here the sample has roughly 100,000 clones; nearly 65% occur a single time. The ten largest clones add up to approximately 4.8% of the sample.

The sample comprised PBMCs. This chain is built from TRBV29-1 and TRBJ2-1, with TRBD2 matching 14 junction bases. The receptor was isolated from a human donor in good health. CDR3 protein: CSVDPQTSGRAFLYNEQFF. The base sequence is TGCAGCGTTGATCCCCAGACTAGCGGGAGGGCCTTTCTCTACAATGAGCAGTTCTTC.